Detailed here is one T cell receptor (beta chain). This clone has more than one count but fewer than ten. Its specific antigen is unknown. No base-level quality is on record; no much larger clone is a single base apart. These data belong to a study of blood T cell repertoires in COVID-19 (TCRdb year 2020). Background on the whole study: Samples covering the acute and convalescent phases of COVID-19 were provided by collaborators in the United States, Italy and Spain. The prospective study material was composed of cDNA or gDNA derived from T cells, B-cell-depleted T cells, or PBMCs. Subjects who had been exposed to COVID-19, were actively infected with it, or had recovered from it provided the deeply sampled blood TCRbeta repertoires that made up the dataset. The repertoires were released in a freely available public database intended as a resource for research on the immune response to SARS-CoV-2. Samples came from the ongoing ImmuneRACE study (first 160 participants) plus 1,254 subjects from 6 global collaborators. Sample metadata almost always included a de-identified subject ID, COVID-19 status, age in years and sex. HLA class I and class II types, where available, came from metadata supplied by the sample provider rather than from assay-based typing. Paper-wide results and their limitations: The amount of clinical and demographic metadata varied by source and participant and was provided uncurated.

V sheds 0 bases and J sheds 6 bases, leaving 12 bases between their ends. The CDR3 runs 15 amino acids, cysteine and phenylalanine included. Just CDR3 DNA is preserved here, 45 bases in frame from base 1. The germline V gene provides CDR1 MNHEY and CDR2 SVGAGI. The collaborating institutions used their own protocols to collect whole blood in K2EDTA tubes. For TCRbeta analysis, collaborator samples were shipped as frozen whole blood, as isolated PBMCs, or as DNA extracted from either sample type. The immunoSEQ Assay, a bias-controlled multiplex PCR, was used to amplify TCRbeta CDR3 regions from genomic DNA. In the original analysis: Within the assay, amplification of reference gene primers was used to estimate how many nucleated cells each sample contained. To quantify the absolute abundance of each unique TCRbeta CDR3 rearrangement, sequence reads were collapsed and filtered. For each sample, productive Simpson clonality was calculated as the square root of Simpson's diversity index over productive rearrangements. Not all clones reach the TCRdb copy of this immuneACCESS table, which keeps in-frame sequences only. Checked studies attribute under half of the gap to unresolved V genes and leave the rest unexplained. V and J calls and clone size are as listed in that table; D and trimming were resolved from the DNA. The sample contains about 52,000 clones, around four fifths of them found a single time. Roughly 7.1% of the sample goes to the ten largest clones.

This TCR came from a man aged 70-80 years with active COVID-19. The specimen was peripheral blood. The sequence links TRBV6-5 to TRBJ1-5, with the D gene not confidently named. The CDR3: CASSYSGEEGQPQHF. The DNA sequence reads TGTGCCAGCAGTTACTCCGGGGAGGAGGGTCAGCCCCAGCATTTT.